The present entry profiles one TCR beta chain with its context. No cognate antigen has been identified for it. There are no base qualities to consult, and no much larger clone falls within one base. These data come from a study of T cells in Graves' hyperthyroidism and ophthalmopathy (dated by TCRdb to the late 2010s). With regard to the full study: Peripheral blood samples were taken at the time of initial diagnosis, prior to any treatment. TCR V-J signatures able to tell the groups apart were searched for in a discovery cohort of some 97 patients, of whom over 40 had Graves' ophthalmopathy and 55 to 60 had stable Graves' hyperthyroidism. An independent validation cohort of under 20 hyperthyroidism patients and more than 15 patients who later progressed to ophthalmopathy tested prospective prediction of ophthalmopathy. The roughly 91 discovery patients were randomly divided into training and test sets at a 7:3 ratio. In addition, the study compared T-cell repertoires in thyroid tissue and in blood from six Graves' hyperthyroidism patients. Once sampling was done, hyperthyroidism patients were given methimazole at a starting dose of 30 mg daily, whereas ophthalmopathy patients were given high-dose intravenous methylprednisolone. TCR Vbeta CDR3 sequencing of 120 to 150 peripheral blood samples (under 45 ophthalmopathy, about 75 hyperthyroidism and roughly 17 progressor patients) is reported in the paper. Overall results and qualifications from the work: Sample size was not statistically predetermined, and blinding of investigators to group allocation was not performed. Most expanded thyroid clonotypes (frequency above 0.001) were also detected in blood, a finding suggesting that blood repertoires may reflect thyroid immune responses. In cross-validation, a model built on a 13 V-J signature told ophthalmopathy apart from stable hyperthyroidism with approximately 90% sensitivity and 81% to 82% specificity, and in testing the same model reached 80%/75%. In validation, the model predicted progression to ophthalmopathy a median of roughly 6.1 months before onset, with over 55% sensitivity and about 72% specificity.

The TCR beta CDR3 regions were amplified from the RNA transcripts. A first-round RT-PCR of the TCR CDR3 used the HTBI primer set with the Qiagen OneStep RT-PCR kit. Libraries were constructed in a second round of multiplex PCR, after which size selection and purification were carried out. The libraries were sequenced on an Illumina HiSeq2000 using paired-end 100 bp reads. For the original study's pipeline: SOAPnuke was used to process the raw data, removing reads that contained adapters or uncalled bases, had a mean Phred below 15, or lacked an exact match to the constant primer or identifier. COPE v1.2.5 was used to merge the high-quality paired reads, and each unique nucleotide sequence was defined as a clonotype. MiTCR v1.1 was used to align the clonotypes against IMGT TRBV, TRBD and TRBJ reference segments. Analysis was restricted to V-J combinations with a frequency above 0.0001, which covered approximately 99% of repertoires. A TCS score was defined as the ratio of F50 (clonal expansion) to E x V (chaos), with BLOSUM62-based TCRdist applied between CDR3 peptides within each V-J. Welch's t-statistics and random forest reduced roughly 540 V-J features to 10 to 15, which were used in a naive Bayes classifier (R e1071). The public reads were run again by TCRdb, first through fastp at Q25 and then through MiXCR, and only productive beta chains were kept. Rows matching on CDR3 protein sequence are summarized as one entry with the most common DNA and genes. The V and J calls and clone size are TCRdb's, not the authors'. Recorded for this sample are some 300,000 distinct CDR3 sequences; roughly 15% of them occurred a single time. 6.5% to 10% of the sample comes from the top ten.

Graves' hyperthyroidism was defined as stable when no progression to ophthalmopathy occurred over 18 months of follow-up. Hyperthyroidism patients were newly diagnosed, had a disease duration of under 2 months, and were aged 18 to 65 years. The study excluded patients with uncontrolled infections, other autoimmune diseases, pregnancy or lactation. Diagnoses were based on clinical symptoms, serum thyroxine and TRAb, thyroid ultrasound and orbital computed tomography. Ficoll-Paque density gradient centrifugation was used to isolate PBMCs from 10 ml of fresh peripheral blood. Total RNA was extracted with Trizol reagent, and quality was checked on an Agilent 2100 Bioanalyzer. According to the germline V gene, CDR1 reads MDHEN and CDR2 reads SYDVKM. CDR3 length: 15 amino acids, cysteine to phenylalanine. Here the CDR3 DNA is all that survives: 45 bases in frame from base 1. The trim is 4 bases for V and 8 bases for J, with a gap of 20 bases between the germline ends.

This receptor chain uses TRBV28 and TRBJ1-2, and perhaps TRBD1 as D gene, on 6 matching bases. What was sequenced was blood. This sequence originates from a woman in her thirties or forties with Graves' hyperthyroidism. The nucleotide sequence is TGTGCCAGCAGTTCGCGTCCCGGGACACGGCAGGGCTACACCTTC. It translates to CASSSRPGTRQGYTF.